This TCR beta chain was recovered during a study of blood T cell repertoires in COVID-19. Study overall: Sample material is recorded as cDNA or gDNA derived from T cells, B-cell-depleted T cells, or PBMCs.

Here immunoSEQ multiplex PCR was the method, and the copy in TCRdb shows in-frame clones only, minus some. The sample lists fewer than 400,000 clones; around 84% were seen once. The length of the CDR3 is 15 residues. Germline lookup yields CDR1 MNHEY and CDR2 SVGAGI. Trimming left V 3 bases short and J 0 bases short, with 11 bases between. The chain recombines TRBV6-5 with TRBJ1-1; possibly TRBD1 for D (5 bases). The sequence derives from a woman aged 18-29 years with acute or convalescent COVID-19. The sequenced sample consisted of peripheral blood. The CDR3 here is CASSYLRGMNTEAFF. The CDR3 DNA reads TGTGCCAGCAGTTATCTTCGGGGGATGAACACTGAAGCTTTCTTT.